The 17 T cell receptor beta chains below were found in one sample sequenced in a study of blood T cell repertoires in COVID-19. Clones were sequenced by immunoSEQ multiplex PCR, and TCRdb holds only the in-frame ones, with some missing. The table has over 140,000 clones, about 86% seen once. The sample consisted of peripheral blood. The source of these receptors is a woman aged 55-70 years with acute or convalescent COVID-19.

CDR3 bases: TGCAGCGTTGTCTCAGTAGCCCGTTCTGATGAGCAGTTCTTC. Translation gives CSVVSVARSDEQFF. The chain carries TRBV29-1 and TRBJ2-1; no clear D gene. CDR3 length equals 14 residues. The germline CDR1 and CDR2 sequences are SQVTM and ANQGSEA. V dropped 4 bases and J dropped 8 bases, with 18 bases sitting between them.

The chain has TRBV19 and TRBJ1-1, with TRBD1 matching over 9 bases. The length of the CDR3 is 14 residues. CDR1 is LNHDA and CDR2 is SQIVND in the germline V gene (reference sequence). V lost 5 bases, J lost 3 bases, and 4 bases stayed unmatched. The CDR3, as DNA: TGTGCCAGTAGTCCGACAGGGGGATACACTGAAGCTTTCTTT. Translating gives CASSPTGGYTEAFF.

This clone came up once. The V and J genes are TRBV2 and TRBJ1-2; D is unclear. CDR3 length: 11 residues. Germline V gene data show CDR1 as SNHLY and CDR2 as FYNNEI. The V end lost 4 bases, the J end lost 8 bases, and 8 bases lay between the germline ends. The CDR3 DNA follows: TGTGCCAGCAGTGTTTGGGCCGGCTACACCTTC. Translated, it gives CASSVWAGYTF.

This clone was counted between two and nine times. The CDR3 does not close with the conserved phenylalanine or tryptophan, likely indicating a read error. The DNA is left out, because the CDR3 cannot be placed on it with certainty; the CDR3 is given as TCRdb lists it. The V and J genes are TRBV12-3 or TRBV12-4 and TRBJ1-2. The CDR3 extends over 10 residues, inclusive of both ends. The CDR3 region is CASSPGYRDY.

The chain combines TRBV5-1 with TRBJ1-2; 10 bases align to TRBD1. The ends lost 2 bases at V and 0 bases at J; junction bases unmatched: 7. Germline V gives CDR1 SGHRS, CDR2 YFSETQ. The CDR3 length is 17 residues. The CDR3, as DNA: TGCGCCAGCAGCTTTTCGGGACAGGGGACATCTAACTATGGCTACACCTTC. Protein product: CASSFSGQGTSNYGYTF.

This chain uses TRBV24-1 with TRBJ2-2; D perhaps matches TRBD1 (5 bases). The CDR3 spans 16 residues. Germline V gene data show CDR1 as KGHDR and CDR2 as SFDVKD. The ends were cut back, 0 bases at V and 4 bases at J, with 11 bases in the middle. Written as DNA, the CDR3 is TGTGCCACCAGTGATTTGTGGCAGGGTGGCACCGGGGAGCTGTTTTTT. Amino acid sequence: CATSDLWQGGTGELFF.

The V and J genes are TRBV10-3 and TRBJ1-4, with D perhaps matching TRBD1 (6 bases). Germline V gene data show CDR1 as ENHRY and CDR2 as SYGVKD. The CDR3 contains 16 residues. The V end was cut by 10 bases, the J end by 0 bases, with 18 bases between. The CDR3 DNA reads as TGTGCCACCCGGGGTGACAGGCCCGCAACTAATGAAAAACTGTTTTTT. Amino acid sequence: CATRGDRPATNEKLFF.

The rearrangement joins TRBV7-9 to TRBJ2-5, with TRBD2 matching 16 bases. CDR1 and CDR2 (germline): SEHNR, FQNEAQ (reference sequence). The CDR3 is 16 amino acids. The CDR3 DNA sequence: TGTGCTTTGCAGGGACTAGCGGGAGGGGGGCAAGAGACCCAGTACTTC. Its translation: CALQGLAGGGQETQYF.

The chain has TRBV11-3 and TRBJ2-2; 11 nucleotides line up with TRBD2. Germline V gene data show CDR1 as SGHNT and CDR2 as YENEEA. There are 17 residues in the CDR3. J gave up 4 bases and V 3 bases, and 7 bases lay outside the gene matches. The CDR3 DNA follows: TGTGCCAGCAGCTTCCCTCTAGCGGGAGGCCGCACCGGGGAGCTGTTTTTT. This codes for CASSFPLAGGRTGELFF. The full variable domain, its missing parts supplied by reference TRBV11-3 and TRBJ2-2, is EAGVVQSPRYKIIEKKQPVAFWCNPISGHNTLYWYLQNLGQGPELLIRYENEEAVDDSQLPKDRFSAERLKGVDSTLKIQPAELGDSAVYLCASSFPLAGGRTGELFFGEGSRLTVL.

This sequence joins TRBV6-5 and TRBJ2-7; the match to TRBD2 covers 7 bases. The V gene's germline CDR1 is MNHEY and CDR2 SVGAGI. This CDR3 has 12 residues. CDR3 region: CASGPTSYEQYF. DNA of the CDR3: TGTGCTAGCGGGCCTACCTCCTACGAGCAGTACTTC.

The chain recombines TRBV5-1 with TRBJ1-5; D gene ambiguous. Germline V lookup: CDR1 SGHRS, CDR2 YFSETQ. The germline V and J ends were trimmed by 0 bases and 3 bases, with 13 bases remaining between them. There are 16 residues in the CDR3. CDR3 sequence reads: CASSLAPIGNNQPQHF. The CDR3 DNA reads as TGCGCCAGCAGCTTGGCCCCAATCGGGAACAATCAGCCCCAGCATTTT.

The chain joins TRBV19 to TRBJ1-6, with 10 bases matching TRBD1. CDR1 is LNHDA and CDR2 is SQIVND in the germline V gene (reference sequence). V shed 5 bases and J 10 bases; nucleotides not matched to a gene: 5. The CDR3 contains 14 residues. The CDR3 loop reads CASSFGTGASPLHF. CDR3 bases: TGTGCCAGTAGTTTTGGGACAGGGGCCTCACCCCTCCACTTT.

The chain is built from TRBV14 and TRBJ1-1; TRBD1 aligns across 11 bases. Germline trimming cut 4 bases from V and 8 bases from J; bases unmatched to any gene: 3. Germline lookup yields CDR1 SGHDN and CDR2 FVKESK. This CDR3 has 13 residues. This CDR3 is CASSPRTGGEAFF. CDR3 in DNA: TGTGCCAGCAGCCCTAGGACAGGGGGCGAAGCTTTCTTT.

The V and J genes are TRBV11-3 and TRBJ2-5; D unresolved. V was pared by 1 base and J by 3 bases, with 12 bases between. The CDR3 is 15 amino acids. Per the germline V gene, CDR1 is SGHNT and CDR2 is YENEEA. CDR3 loop: CASSLGFFGEETQYF. In nucleotides, the CDR3 is TGTGCCAGCAGCTTAGGTTTTTTCGGTGAAGAGACCCAGTACTTC.

In nucleotides, the CDR3 is TGTGCCTGGAGGAAGACAGGGGGCGGGTATGAGCAGTTCTTC. This translates into CAWRKTGGGYEQFF. The chain uses TRBV30 and TRBJ2-1; TRBD1 matches at 10 bases. The CDR3 runs 14 residues. CDR1 and CDR2 (germline): GTSNPN, SVGIG (reference sequence). The V segment lost 3 bases and the J segment 8 bases; nucleotides outside the gene matches: 7.

The genes are TRBV2 and TRBJ2-3; 13 nucleotides match TRBD2. Germline CDR1 and CDR2: SNHLY and FYNNEI. The CDR3 is made up of 15 amino acids. The V segment lost 7 bases and the J segment 1 base; nucleotides outside the gene matches: 2. The CDR3 DNA sequence: TGTGCCAGCATCGGACTAGCGGGAGGCACAGATACGCAGTATTTT. Translation: CASIGLAGGTDTQYF. The whole variable domain, filled in from reference TRBV2 and TRBJ2-3, reads EPEVTQTPSHQVTQMGQEVILRCVPISNHLYFYWYRQILGQKVEFLVSFYNNEISEKSEIFDDQFSVERPDGSNFTLKIRSTKLEDSAMYFCASIGLAGGTDTQYFGPGTRLTVL.

The J gene is TRBJ2-7, the V gene TRBV7-9; TRBD2 matches 8 bases. From germline, CDR1 is SEHNR and CDR2 FQNEAQ (reference sequence). The CDR3 runs 15 residues. Trimming took 5 bases from V and 4 from J; bases not matched to a gene: 10. This chain's CDR3 is CASSLGGTSSYEQYF. DNA of the CDR3: TGTGCCAGCAGCCTAGGGGGGACTAGTAGTTACGAGCAGTACTTC.